This TCR beta chain emerged from a study of T cell changes during pregnancy in multiple sclerosis. Germline lookup yields CDR1 SGHRS and CDR2 YFSETQ. This CDR3 contains 14 residues. Trimming removed 5 bases from V and 3 bases from J, with 14 bases in between. The repertoire was sequenced with immunoSEQ multiplex PCR; TCRdb's copy has only in-frame clones and lacks some. The sample gives approximately 40,000 clones, about 85% of which show up once; more than 0.9% is in the top ten. Source: CD4+ T cells from peripheral blood mononuclear cells, taken in the second trimester of pregnancy. The TCR originated in a female donor with multiple sclerosis, enrolled in a pregnancy study. The J gene is TRBJ2-5, the V gene TRBV5-1; D remains unclear. Here the CDR3 DNA reads TGCGCCAGCAGATTAGCAAGGCCCGAAGAGACCCAGTACTTC. It codes for CASRLARPEETQYF.